This paragraph covers one T cell receptor beta chain sequence. Its specific antigen is unknown. No base-level quality is on record; no much larger clone is a single base apart. The data are from a study of blood T cell repertoires in COVID-19 (dated by TCRdb to the early 2020s). Some background on the complete study: The collaborator samples originated in the United States, Italy and Spain and spanned the acute and convalescent phases of COVID-19. The material from the prospective study consisted of cDNA or gDNA derived from T cells, B-cell-depleted T cells, or PBMCs. The dataset comprised deeply sampled blood TCRbeta repertoires from subjects exposed to, actively infected with, or recovered from COVID-19. The repertoires were released in a freely available public database intended as a resource for research on the immune response to SARS-CoV-2. Samples were obtained from the ongoing ImmuneRACE study (first 160 participants) and from about 1,300 subjects provided by 6 global collaborators. Sample metadata almost always included a de-identified subject ID, COVID-19 status, age in years and sex. Where available, HLA class I and class II types were obtained from metadata supplied by the sample provider rather than from assay-based typing. Overall results and qualifications from the work: The quantity of clinical and demographic metadata differed by source and by participant and was supplied without curation.

TCRbeta CDR3 regions were amplified from genomic DNA by means of the immunoSEQ Assay, a bias-controlled multiplex PCR. Per the authors' processing: Within the assay, amplification of reference gene primers was used to estimate how many nucleated cells each sample contained. To quantify the absolute abundance of each unique TCRbeta CDR3 rearrangement, sequence reads were collapsed and filtered. For each sample, productive Simpson clonality was calculated as the square root of Simpson's diversity index over productive rearrangements. TCRdb obtained this table from immuneACCESS and retained in-frame rearrangements with V and J assigned. These tables miss some clones; where compared with another copy, unresolved V genes account for less than half of the shortfall, and the remainder is unexplained. V and J calls and clone size come straight from that table; D and trimming were deduced from the DNA. This sample lists 25,000 to 30,000 clones; around 87% were detected once. The top ten hold less than 15% of the sample.

The collaborating institutions used their own protocols to collect whole blood in K2EDTA tubes. For TCRbeta analysis, collaborator samples were shipped as frozen whole blood, as isolated PBMCs, or as DNA extracted from either sample type. Spanning cysteine to phenylalanine, the CDR3 consists of 13 amino acids. This entry keeps only the CDR3 DNA: 39 bases, framed from base 1. The junction shows trimming of 0 bases on V and 4 bases on J, plus 5 bases between the germline ends. As encoded in the germline V gene, CDR1 is SGHTS while CDR2 is YDEGEE. This receptor was obtained from a human donor in a cohort sampled during active COVID-19. The donor label of this sample is uncertain. Sequencing input: peripheral blood. The chain was built from TRBV5-8 and TRBJ1-5, with the D gene not clear enough to name. The CDR3 protein sequence reads: CASSLARNQPQHF. The DNA sequence reads TGTGCCAGCAGCTTGGCCCGGAATCAGCCCCAGCATTTT. Reference TRBV5-8 and TRBJ1-5 genes cover what lies past the CDR3, so the full variable domain is EAGVTQSPTHLIKTRGQQATLRCSPISGHTSVYWYQQALGLGLQFLLWYDEGEERNRGNFPPRFSGRQFPNYSSELNVNALELEDSALYLCASSLARNQPQHFGDGTRLSIL.